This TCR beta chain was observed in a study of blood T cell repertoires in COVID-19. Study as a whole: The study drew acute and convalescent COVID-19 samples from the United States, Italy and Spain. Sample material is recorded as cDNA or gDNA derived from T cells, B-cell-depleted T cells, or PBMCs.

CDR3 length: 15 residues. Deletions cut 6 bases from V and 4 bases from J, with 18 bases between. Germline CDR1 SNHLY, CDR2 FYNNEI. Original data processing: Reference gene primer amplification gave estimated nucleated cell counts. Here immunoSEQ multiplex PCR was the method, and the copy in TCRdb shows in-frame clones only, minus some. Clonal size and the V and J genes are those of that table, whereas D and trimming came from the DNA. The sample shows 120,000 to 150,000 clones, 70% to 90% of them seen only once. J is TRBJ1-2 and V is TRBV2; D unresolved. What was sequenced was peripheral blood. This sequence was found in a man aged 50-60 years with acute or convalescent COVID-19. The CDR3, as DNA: TGTGCCAGCAGAAACTCTATCCGCTTTTCCTATGGCTACACCTTC. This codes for CASRNSIRFSYGYTF.